This T cell receptor beta chain was retrieved from a study of cytomegalovirus exposure and HLA in healthy donors. Points from the study as a whole: Later on, analysis showed that most CMV-associated TCR beta chains appeared to be HLA-restricted. A later analysis reportedly found fewer N-insertions in an Asian-associated ancestry cluster than the roughly 670-donor mean.

As to this clone: Its antigen is not known.

The PCR was carried out with 60 Vbeta primers and 13 Jbeta primers. Profiling relied on immunoSEQ multiplex PCR, and the TCRdb table lists in-frame clones only, not all of them. The table includes under 200,000 clones, about 75% detected once. Trimming removed 4 bases from V and 7 bases from J; junction bases left unmatched: 9. CDR1 SGHDN and CDR2 FVKESK come from the germline V gene. The CDR3 has 16 residues. The receptor was isolated from a male donor in good health and CMV-seropositive. The chain recombines TRBV14 with TRBJ2-3; 12 bases line up with TRBD2. Sequencing was performed on PBMCs. The CDR3 DNA reads as TGTGCCAGCAGCCCCCTTCTAGCGGGGGGGCCCCATACGCAGTATTTT. As protein: CASSPLLAGGPHTQYF.